This is a list of T cell receptor beta chains from one sample in a study of blood T cell repertoires in COVID-19. Sequencing was performed with immunoSEQ multiplex PCR; in TCRdb, only in-frame clones are kept and a portion is missing. The profile shows roughly 42,000 clones, around 90% of them singletons. The sequencing sample was made of peripheral blood. The receptors come from a man over 45 with COVID-19, enrolled during active disease. Each CDR3 is given with its conserved first and last residue. The D gene is left open where the match is weak. The size of a clone is reported for some rows only, either as once, few or many, or as a class for expanded clones.

CDR3aa,CDR3nt,v_gene,j_gene,d_gene,abundance
CASSEVAVYNSPLHF,TGTGCCAGCAGTGAAGTGGCAGTATATAATTCACCCCTCCACTTT,TRBV6-1,TRBJ1-6,NA,NA
CASSLSRGAGETQYF,TGTGCCAGCAGCCTTAGCCGGGGCGCGGGGGAGACCCAGTACTTC,TRBV2,TRBJ2-5,NA,NA
CASSLDPGDGTEAFF,TGCGCCAGCAGCTTGGATCCAGGGGACGGCACTGAAGCTTTCTTT,TRBV5-1,TRBJ1-1,NA,NA
CASSYSYGDNQPQHF,TGTGCCAGCAGTTACTCGTACGGGGACAATCAGCCCCAGCATTTT,TRBV6-5,TRBJ1-5,NA,NA
CASSLQGVTGTIYF,TGTGCCAGCAGTTTACAGGGGGTGACGGGCACCATATATTTT,TRBV2,TRBJ1-3,TRBD1,once
CASSFGQGNTEAFF,TGTGCCAGCAGCTTTGGACAGGGGAACACTGAAGCTTTCTTT,TRBV7-3,TRBJ1-1,TRBD1,NA
CASSQAAGGISGNTIYF,TGTGCCAGCAGCCAAGCGGCGGGCGGGATCTCTGGAAACACCATATATTTT,TRBV4-2,TRBJ1-3,NA,NA
CASSLLGQGRYEQYF,TGCGCCAGCAGCTTGCTGGGACAGGGTCGGTACGAGCAGTACTTC,TRBV5-1,TRBJ2-7,TRBD1,once
CASSLGVLAGVQPQHF,TGTGCCAGCAGCTTAGGGGTTTTGGCAGGGGTTCAGCCCCAGCATTTT,TRBV7-2,TRBJ1-5,NA,NA
CASSTSDRTNSPLHF,TGTGCCAGCTCAACCTCGGACAGGACGAATTCACCCCTCCACTTT,TRBV18,TRBJ1-6,TRBD1,NA
CASSEGGGIFYGYTF,TGTGCCAGCAGTGAGGGGGGAGGGATATTTTATGGCTACACCTTC,TRBV2,TRBJ1-2,NA,NA
CASRDRGYEQYF,TGTGCCAGCAGGGACAGGGGCTACGAGCAGTACTTC,TRBV2,TRBJ2-7,TRBD1,NA
CASSQFQGAGGNQPQHF,TGTGCCAGCAGCCAGTTCCAGGGGGCTGGGGGCAATCAGCCCCAGCATTTT,TRBV3-1/TRBV3-2,TRBJ1-5,TRBD1,NA
CASSLGQGSIAEAFF,TGTGCCAGCTCACTTGGTCAGGGCAGTATCGCTGAAGCTTTCTTT,TRBV18,TRBJ1-1,NA,few
CASSLYLTSGSVFEQFF,TGCGCCAGCAGCCTCTACCTAACTAGCGGGAGTGTGTTTGAGCAGTTCTTC,TRBV5-1,TRBJ2-1,TRBD2,NA
CASSWTSGSEQYF,TGTGCCAGCAGTTGGACTAGCGGGAGCGAGCAGTACTTC,TRBV12-3/TRBV12-4,TRBJ2-7,TRBD2,NA
CATSLHGAGGNNEQFF,TGTGCCACCAGTCTACACGGAGCGGGAGGTAACAATGAGCAGTTCTTC,TRBV3-1/TRBV3-2,TRBJ2-1,TRBD2,NA
CASSQDRDRNDGELFF,TGCGCCAGCAGCCAAGACCGGGACAGGAATGACGGGGAGCTGTTTTTT,TRBV4-1,TRBJ2-2,TRBD1,NA
CASSYMARAWETQYF,TGTGCCAGCAGTTACATGGCCAGGGCGTGGGAGACCCAGTACTTC,TRBV6-2/TRBV6-3,TRBJ2-5,NA,NA
CASTGEGRSYNSPLHF,TGTGCCAGCACCGGAGAGGGCCGGTCCTATAATTCACCCCTCCACTTT,TRBV21-1,TRBJ1-6,NA,once
CASSLAGDAYEQYF,TGCGCCAGCAGCTTAGCGGGAGATGCCTACGAGCAGTACTTC,TRBV5-1,TRBJ2-7,TRBD2,NA
CASSLWDSKNEQFF,TGTGCCAGCAGTCTATGGGACAGTAAGAATGAGCAGTTCTTC,TRBV6-5,TRBJ2-1,TRBD1,NA
CASRRQGIPGDTIYF,TGTGCCAGCAGGAGACAGGGTATCCCGGGGGACACCATATATTTT,TRBV28,TRBJ1-3,TRBD1,once
CASSLGRTGTYEQYF,TGTGCCAGCAGCTTGGGCAGGACTGGCACCTACGAGCAGTACTTC,TRBV5-6,TRBJ2-7,NA,NA
CASSPGGPYEQYF,TGTGCCAGCAGCCCCGGGGGTCCCTACGAGCAGTACTTC,TRBV11-3,TRBJ2-7,NA,NA
CASSIAYRESTEAFF,TGTGCCAGTAGTATAGCTTACAGGGAAAGCACTGAAGCTTTCTTT,TRBV19,TRBJ1-1,NA,NA
CAWSDSTTGLYGYTF,TGTGCCTGGAGTGACTCCACGACAGGGCTCTATGGCTACACCTTC,TRBV30,TRBJ1-2,TRBD1,NA
CASRGQGGYTF,TGTGCCAGCAGGGGACAGGGAGGCTACACCTTC,TRBV5-4,TRBJ1-2,TRBD1,few
CAISGDPTTGDGYTF,TGTGCCATCAGTGGGGATCCCACGACAGGGGACGGCTACACCTTC,TRBV10-3,TRBJ1-2,TRBD1,NA
CASSGLGHSIYEQYF,TGTGCCAGCAGCGGACTGGGACACTCAATATACGAGCAGTACTTC,TRBV7-9,TRBJ2-7,NA,few
CASSLETRDTQYF,TGCGCCAGCAGCTTGGAAACCAGGGATACGCAGTATTTT,TRBV5-1,TRBJ2-3,NA,NA
CASSPPAGAGYAFF,TGTGCCAGCAGCCCCCCCGCGGGGGCCGGATATGCTTTCTTT,TRBV28,TRBJ1-1,NA,NA
CASSLPQGAGESYEQYF,TGTGCCAGCAGCCTCCCGCAGGGGGCGGGAGAGTCCTACGAGCAGTACTTC,TRBV7-8,TRBJ2-7,NA,few
CASSLDRNNEQFF,TGTGCTAGCAGCTTAGATCGTAACAATGAGCAGTTCTTC,TRBV7-7,TRBJ2-1,NA,NA
CAISGVQNYGYTF,TGTGCCATCAGTGGGGTACAGAACTATGGCTACACCTTC,TRBV10-3,TRBJ1-2,NA,NA
CASSLSSGDTEAFF,TGTGCCAGCAGCTTATCCTCCGGGGACACTGAAGCTTTCTTT,TRBV7-9,TRBJ1-1,NA,NA
CASSPGTSGYNEQFF,TGTGCCAGCAGCCCGGGGACTAGCGGATACAATGAGCAGTTCTTC,TRBV11-1,TRBJ2-1,TRBD2,NA
CASSRPSGSNNEQFF,TGTGCCAGCAGTCGCCCAAGCGGGAGCAACAATGAGCAGTTCTTC,TRBV28,TRBJ2-1,TRBD2,NA
CASRWGGEGSPLHF,TGTGCCAGCAGGTGGGGCGGGGAGGGATCACCCCTCCACTTT,TRBV28,TRBJ1-6,NA,NA
CASSSRIKVGGYGYTF,TGTGCCAGCAGCTCCCGAATTAAGGTTGGAGGCTATGGCTACACCTTC,TRBV7-2,TRBJ1-2,NA,NA
CATSRGTSDYEQFF,TGTGCCACCAGCAGAGGGACTAGCGACTATGAGCAGTTCTTC,TRBV15,TRBJ2-1,TRBD2,NA
CAAGRNYGYTF,TGTGCCGCGGGACGGAACTATGGCTACACCTTC,TRBV6-5,TRBJ1-2,NA,NA
CASSQFLANEQFF,TGTGCCAGCAGCCAATTCCTAGCAAATGAGCAGTTCTTC,TRBV3-1/TRBV3-2,TRBJ2-1,NA,NA